What follows is one T cell receptor beta chain and its context. The antigen is unknown. Stated time point: pre-sensitization, week 0. Documented treatment: therapeutic diphenylcyclopropenone sensitization with weekly scalp DPC. Those who donated were patients with alopecia, 18 to 70 years of age, and suitable for DPC. This specimen belongs to a study of human T cells and chemical hapten exposure. Overall study context: Donors were sensitized with 2% DPC on the upper inner arm. Largely, small differences in pooled library volume made per-sample TCR yields vary.

Study conclusions and caveats: The study found that PT1 expanded TCR counts correlated positively with patch test score.

TCRdb called the RACE reads again in MiXCR, with one record for every CDR3 protein. The profile shows around 260,000 distinct CDR3 sequences, approximately 8.4% of them singletons. The CDR3 is 17 residues long. V was pared by 0 bases and J by 0 bases, with 5 bases of the junction left unmatched. The V and J genes are TRBV5-3 and TRBJ2-4; the match to TRBD2 covers 8 bases. TRBV5-3 carries the ORF label, with uncertain function. The clonotype originates from a woman aged 40 to 55 with alopecia areata. Some clones in this sample may be carry-over from other donors' samples. Material: whole blood, obtained in connection with sensitization to the hapten diphenylcyclopropenone (DPC). This CDR3 is CARSLEGLAGAKNIQYF. CDR3 bases: TGTGCCAGAAGCTTGGAAGGGCTAGCGGGAGCCAAAAACATTCAGTACTTC.